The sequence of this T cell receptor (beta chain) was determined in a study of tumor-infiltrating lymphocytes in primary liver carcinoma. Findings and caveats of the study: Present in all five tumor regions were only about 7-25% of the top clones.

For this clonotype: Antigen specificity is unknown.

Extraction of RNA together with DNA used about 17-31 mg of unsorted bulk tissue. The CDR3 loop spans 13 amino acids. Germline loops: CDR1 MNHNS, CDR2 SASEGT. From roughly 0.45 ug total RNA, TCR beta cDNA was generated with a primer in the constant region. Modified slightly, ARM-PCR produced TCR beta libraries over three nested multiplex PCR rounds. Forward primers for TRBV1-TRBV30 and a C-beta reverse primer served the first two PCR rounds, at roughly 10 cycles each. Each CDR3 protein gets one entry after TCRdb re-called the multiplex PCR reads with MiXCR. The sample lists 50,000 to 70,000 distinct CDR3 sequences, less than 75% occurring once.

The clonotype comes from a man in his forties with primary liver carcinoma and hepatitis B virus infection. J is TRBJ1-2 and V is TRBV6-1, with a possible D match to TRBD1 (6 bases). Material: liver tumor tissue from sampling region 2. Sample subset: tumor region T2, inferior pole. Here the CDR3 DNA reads TGTAACAGCAGTGAAGGGGGGGGATATGGCTACACCTTC. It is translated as CNSSEGGGYGYTF.